This T cell receptor beta chain originates from a study of blood T cell repertoires in COVID-19. The wider study: The United States, Italy and Spain supplied acute and convalescent COVID-19 samples.

The CDR3 consists of 13 residues. J gave up 8 bases and V 4 bases, and 6 bases lay outside the gene matches. Germline V gene lookup returns CDR1 LNHNV and CDR2 YYDKDF (reference sequence). Recruits, aged roughly 18 to 95 years, lived in 25 or so US areas. In assigning cohorts, the study relied on participant-reported clinical history. In the original processing: Estimated nucleated cell counts came from reference gene primer amplification. The table came from immunoSEQ multiplex PCR; TCRdb's copy has only in-frame clones and leaves some out. The DNA gave D and trimming, while V, J and clone size come from that table. The sample consists of some 410,000 clones, roughly 90% of them appearing once.

The chain carries TRBV15 and TRBJ1-1; 8 nucleotides line up with TRBD1. The sequencing input was PBMCs or T cells enriched from blood (not recorded which). The receptor was isolated from a woman in her twenties or thirties with acute COVID-19. CDR3 residues: CATSKGQGWEAFF. The CDR3 DNA follows: TGTGCCACCAGCAAAGGACAGGGCTGGGAAGCTTTCTTT.